Sequencing of this T cell receptor beta chain was carried out in a study of PD-L1 blockade in urothelial cancer. Findings and caveats of the study: Blood TCR clonality below the median before treatment was a predictor of better survival.

Germline V gene data show CDR1 as SGHTA and CDR2 as FQGNSA. The V gene lost 2 bases and the J gene lost 5 bases, with 15 bases spanning the gap. The CDR3 contains 15 residues. Profiling relied on immunoSEQ multiplex PCR, and the TCRdb table lists in-frame clones only, not all of them. Among approximately 90,000 clones listed, around 83% were seen once. With regard to this clone: Its antigen is not known.

Time point noted: pretreatment peripheral blood. This specimen was PBMCs, taken around atezolizumab (anti-PD-L1) treatment. This receptor was obtained from a man in his 60s with urothelial cancer. J is TRBJ1-1 and V is TRBV7-2, with D tentatively TRBD1 (6 bases). The CDR3 nucleotides are TGTGCCAGCAGCTTACTTGGGGGGGCTAGTACTGAAGCTTTCTTT. Its protein product is CASSLLGGASTEAFF.